This is a list of T cell receptor beta chains from one sample in a study of identical twins' blood T cells. MiXCR was run by TCRdb on the 5' RACE reads, yielding one entry per CDR3 protein. Here the sample spans around 380,000 distinct CDR3 sequences, 28% being singletons. Sequencing used PBMCs. Source of these receptors: a woman between 18 and 50 years old in good health. Each CDR3 is given with its conserved first and last residue. A D gene is named only where the DNA matches it firmly. Clone sizes are given selectively: once, few, many, or a class where the clone is expanded.

TGCAGTGCTTCCGTTAGCGGGTCCGGGAGAGATACGCAGTATTTT CSASVSGSGRDTQYF TRBV20-1 TRBD2 few TRBJ2-3
TGTGCCACCAGTGACGAGACTAGCGGATCGTACAATGAGCAGTTCTTC CATSDETSGSYNEQFF TRBV24-1 TRBD2 many TRBJ2-1
TGCAGTGCTGGTCTCCCTAGGGCGGTCTACAATGAGCAGTTCTTC CSAGLPRAVYNEQFF TRBV20-1 NA NA TRBJ2-1
TGCAGCGTTGAAGATTGGGGGACAGGGAGGACTGAAGCTTTCTTT CSVEDWGTGRTEAFF TRBV29-1 TRBD1 few TRBJ1-1
TGTGCCAGCAGCAGGGTAGCTGCCGAAAAACTGTTTTTT CASSRVAAEKLFF TRBV2 NA few TRBJ1-4
TGTGCCAGCAGCTTAGTTGGAACTGCCTGGAATGAGCAGTTCTTC CASSLVGTAWNEQFF TRBV11-2 NA NA TRBJ2-1
TGTGCCAGTAGTAGGCGGGTTAGCAATCAGCCCCAGCATTTT CASSRRVSNQPQHF TRBV19 NA few TRBJ1-5
TGTGCCAGCAGTTTCGGTGGTAGCGGGGGGAATGAGCAGTTCTTC CASSFGGSGGNEQFF TRBV28 TRBD2 NA TRBJ2-1
TGCAGTGCTAGAGATCACAGGGATGGCTACACCTTC CSARDHRDGYTF TRBV20-1 NA NA TRBJ1-2
TGTGCCAGCAGTCTAACACCGGGCCGAAATCAGCCCCAGCATTTT CASSLTPGRNQPQHF TRBV5-1 NA many TRBJ1-5
TGCGCCAGCAGCTTCACAGGGTTCATAAAGCATGGCTACACCTTC CASSFTGFIKHGYTF TRBV5-1 NA few TRBJ1-2
TGCGCCAGCAGCTTTGGGGGTCAGTTCGATCCTAACTATGGCTACACCTTC CASSFGGQFDPNYGYTF TRBV5-1 NA few TRBJ1-2
TGTGCATGGTCGAACACCGGGGAGCTGTTTTTT CAWSNTGELFF TRBV12-3/TRBV12-4 NA NA TRBJ2-2
TGTGCCAGTATTAAGGGACAATACTACGAGCAGTACTTC CASIKGQYYEQYF TRBV19 NA NA TRBJ2-7
TGCAGTGCTAGGACTCAGAGAAACATTCAGTACTTC CSARTQRNIQYF TRBV20-1 NA NA TRBJ2-4
TGTGCCAGCAGTTTAAACACAGGGAGGAGCACAGATACGCAGTATTTT CASSLNTGRSTDTQYF TRBV28 NA many TRBJ2-3
TGCAGCGTCGACTCATTTGAAGCTTTCTTT CSVDSFEAFF TRBV29-1 NA few TRBJ1-1
TGTGCCAGCTCACCAAGAGGCATACCCGGGGAGCTGTTTTTT CASSPRGIPGELFF TRBV18 NA NA TRBJ2-2
TGCAGTGCTACATCCAATGAGCAGTTCTTC CSATSNEQFF TRBV20-1 NA NA TRBJ2-1
TGCGCCAGCAGTGGCCGGGAGAACACTGAAGCTTTCTTT CASSGRENTEAFF TRBV10-2 NA many TRBJ1-1
TGCAGTGCTAGAGATCCGGAGGGAAGGGACACCGGGGAGCTGTTTTTT CSARDPEGRDTGELFF TRBV20-1 NA many TRBJ2-2
TGCAGCGTTGATGGTCCTTCGGGGACAGATACGCAGTATTTT CSVDGPSGTDTQYF TRBV29-1 NA few TRBJ2-3